This T cell receptor beta chain appears in the sequencing data of a study of shared clonotypes between healthy human individuals. Trimming took 7 bases from V and 4 from J; bases not matched to a gene: 7. This CDR3 is 14 amino acids long. Germline CDR1 and CDR2: SNHLY and FYNNEI. This clone was seen a single time. Its antigen is not identified. Generated by immunoSEQ multiplex PCR, the TCRdb table keeps only in-frame clones and is missing some. This sample has about 1 million clones; around 78% occur once, and the top ten carry more than 0.5%. Study findings and constraints: Despite large depth, rarefaction showed incomplete sorted-subset sequencing.

The chain couples TRBV2 to TRBJ2-3, with 8 positions matching TRBD2. Sequenced: memory CD4+ T cells from PBMCs. Subset described: CD45RA-negative fraction. This TCR was sampled from a young man in good health. Some clones in this sample may be carry-over from other donors' samples. The CDR3 here is CASTLAGSADTQYF. CDR3 nucleotides: TGTGCCAGCACCTTAGCGGGGAGCGCAGATACGCAGTATTTT.